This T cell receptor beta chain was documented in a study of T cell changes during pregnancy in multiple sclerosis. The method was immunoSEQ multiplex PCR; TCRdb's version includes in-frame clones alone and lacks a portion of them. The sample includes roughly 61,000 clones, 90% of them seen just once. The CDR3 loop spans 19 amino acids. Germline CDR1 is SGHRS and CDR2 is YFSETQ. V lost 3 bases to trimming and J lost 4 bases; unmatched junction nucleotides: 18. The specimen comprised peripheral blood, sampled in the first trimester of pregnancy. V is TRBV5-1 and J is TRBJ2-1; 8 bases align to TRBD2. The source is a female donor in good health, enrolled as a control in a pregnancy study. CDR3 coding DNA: TGCGCCAGCAGCTCCGGGACTAGAGGTCGTCGGGACTTTTACAATGAGCAGTTCTTC. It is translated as CASSSGTRGRRDFYNEQFF.